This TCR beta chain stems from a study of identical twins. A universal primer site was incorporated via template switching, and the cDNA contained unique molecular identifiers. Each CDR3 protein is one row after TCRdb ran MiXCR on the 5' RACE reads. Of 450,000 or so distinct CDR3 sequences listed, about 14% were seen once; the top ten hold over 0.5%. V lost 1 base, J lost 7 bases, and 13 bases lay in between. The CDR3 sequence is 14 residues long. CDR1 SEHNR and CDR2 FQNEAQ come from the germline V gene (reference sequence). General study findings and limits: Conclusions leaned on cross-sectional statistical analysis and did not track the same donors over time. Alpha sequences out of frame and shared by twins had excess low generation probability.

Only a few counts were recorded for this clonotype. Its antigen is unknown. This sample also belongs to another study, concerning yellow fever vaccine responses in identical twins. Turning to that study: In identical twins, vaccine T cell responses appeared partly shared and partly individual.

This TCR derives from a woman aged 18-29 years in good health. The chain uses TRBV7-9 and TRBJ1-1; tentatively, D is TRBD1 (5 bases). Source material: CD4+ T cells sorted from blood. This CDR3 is CASSLVGRQLEAFF. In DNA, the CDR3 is TGTGCCAGCAGCTTAGTGGGTCGACAGCTTGAAGCTTTCTTT.